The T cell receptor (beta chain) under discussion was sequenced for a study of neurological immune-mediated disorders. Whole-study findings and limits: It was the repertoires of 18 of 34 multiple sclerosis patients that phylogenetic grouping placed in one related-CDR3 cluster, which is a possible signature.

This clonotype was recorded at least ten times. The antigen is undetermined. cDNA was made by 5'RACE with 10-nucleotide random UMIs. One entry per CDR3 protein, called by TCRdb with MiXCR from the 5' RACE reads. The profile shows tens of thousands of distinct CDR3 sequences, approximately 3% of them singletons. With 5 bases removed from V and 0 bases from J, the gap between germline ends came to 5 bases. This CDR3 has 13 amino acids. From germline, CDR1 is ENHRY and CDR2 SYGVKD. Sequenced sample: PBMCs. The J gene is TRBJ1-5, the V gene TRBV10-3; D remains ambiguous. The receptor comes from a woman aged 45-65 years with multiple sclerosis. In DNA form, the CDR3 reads TGTGCCATCAGTCTTCATAGCAATCAGCCCCAGCATTTT. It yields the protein CAISLHSNQPQHF.